The 23 T cell receptor beta chains given below trace back to one sample, sequenced in a study of a mutant IDH1 vaccine in newly diagnosed glioma. Using immunoSEQ multiplex PCR, the repertoire was profiled, and TCRdb retains in-frame clones only, with some absent. The sample includes some 30,000 clones, around 90% of them seen just once. Time point described: week 5, during vaccination. One vaccine dose held 300 ug of mutant IDH1 20-mer peptide and came with topical imiquimod. No antigen has been assigned to these receptors. Sample: PBMCs, taken from a glioma patient whose treatment included an IDH1 peptide vaccine. These receptors came from a man between 18 and 29 years old with glioma.

The CDR3 here is CAWVAGDFDTDTQYF. DNA for the CDR3: TGTGCCTGGGTTGCGGGGGACTTCGACACAGATACGCAGTATTTT. The rearrangement joins TRBV30 to TRBJ2-3; 7 nucleotides agree with TRBD2. Germline V lookup: CDR1 GTSNPN, CDR2 SVGIG (reference sequence). V dropped 5 bases and J dropped 2; count of bases not matched to a gene: 10. This CDR3 spans 15 amino acids.

The V and J genes are TRBV30 and TRBJ2-6; D is unresolved. V dropped 3 bases and J dropped 0 bases, with 6 bases sitting between them. The germline V gene has CDR1 GTSNPN and CDR2 SVGIG (reference sequence). The CDR3 extends over 14 amino acids. The CDR3 loop reads CAWSVSSGANVLTF. The CDR3 bases are TGTGCCTGGAGCGTCAGCTCTGGGGCCAACGTCCTGACTTTC.

The genes are TRBV6-6 and TRBJ2-7; TRBD1 might be the D (5 bases). With 0 bases removed from V and 2 bases from J, the gap between germline ends came to 5 bases. This CDR3 contains 13 residues. The germline gives CDR1 MNHNY, CDR2 SVGAGI (reference sequence). The CDR3: CASSYSTAYEQYF. Written as DNA, the CDR3 is TGTGCCAGCAGTTACTCGACAGCCTACGAGCAGTACTTC.

The V call is TRBV5-1, the J call TRBJ1-1, with a tentative D call TRBD1 (5 bases). Germline V CDR1 and CDR2: SGHRS, YFSETQ. The CDR3 spans 13 residues. Between the trimmed V and J ends, which lost 4 bases and 4 bases, there was a span of 11 bases. The CDR3 nucleotides read TGCGCCAGCAGCCGCAGGGAGGGCACTGAAGCTTTCTTT. Encoded protein: CASSRREGTEAFF.

The chain recombines TRBV18 with TRBJ2-5; D ambiguous. This CDR3 has 13 amino acids. V lost 1 base and J 4 bases, leaving 7 bases between the germline ends. From germline, CDR1 is KGHSH and CDR2 LQKENI. CDR3 loop: CASSPQYLETQYF. CDR3 bases: TGTGCCAGCTCACCACAATATCTAGAGACCCAGTACTTC. Full variable domain (rest looked up from reference TRBV18 and TRBJ2-5): NAGVMQNPRHLVRRRGQEARLRCSPMKGHSHVYWYRQLPEEGLKFMVYLQKENIIDESGMPKERFSAEFPKEGPSILRIQQVVRGDSAAYFCASSPQYLETQYFGPGTRLLVL.

The count of this clone is one. The chain has TRBV4-1 and TRBJ1-5; 10 nucleotides match TRBD1. The CDR3 is 15 residues long. Germline CDR1 reads MGHRA; CDR2 reads YSYEKL. The V gene end was trimmed by 1 base and the J gene end by 8 bases; junction bases not matched to a gene: 5. CDR3 sequence reads: CASSQAGQGEKPQHF. DNA of the CDR3: TGCGCCAGCAGCCAAGCAGGACAGGGGGAGAAGCCCCAGCATTTT.

V and J are TRBV2 and TRBJ1-4, with 7 bases lining up with TRBD1. The V gene's germline CDR1 is SNHLY and CDR2 FYNNEI. This CDR3 region has 15 residues. J was trimmed by 8 bases and V by 2 bases; bases with no gene match: 8. CDR3 in DNA: TGTGCCAGCAGTGAACGAGACAGGGCTCGGGAAAAACTGTTTTTT. Translated: CASSERDRAREKLFF.

The genes are TRBV27 and TRBJ1-1, with D tentatively TRBD1 (5 bases). V gave up 2 bases and J gave up 1 base, with 17 bases separating them. Germline V gene lookup returns CDR1 MNHEY and CDR2 SMNVEV (reference sequence). CDR3 size: 17 residues. The CDR3 nucleotides read TGTGCCAGCAGTTTAGGGGGACGGACTGCTAGGAACACTGAAGCTTTCTTT. Translated, it gives CASSLGGRTARNTEAFF.

This clone was found a few times. The CDR3 here is CASSLGRGRMNTEAFF. CDR3 coding DNA: TGTGCCAGCAGCCTCGGACGGGGGCGGATGAACACTGAAGCTTTCTTT. V usage is TRBV7-9 and J usage is TRBJ1-1; possible D gene TRBD1, 6 bases. The length of the CDR3 is 16 residues. Trimming shortened V by 5 bases and J by 0 bases, and 16 bases separated the two germline ends. Germline V lookup: CDR1 SEHNR, CDR2 FQNEAQ (reference sequence).

The rearrangement links TRBV19 to TRBJ1-2; perhaps TRBD1 as D (6 bases). This CDR3 has 15 residues. Per the germline V gene, CDR1 is LNHDA and CDR2 is SQIVND (reference sequence). Trimming took off 7 bases at V and 4 bases at J, with 19 bases between the two ends. CDR3 loop: CASTPSTGGAYGYTF. The CDR3 DNA is TGTGCCAGTACTCCTTCTACCGGGGGGGCCTATGGCTACACCTTC.

This chain connects TRBV9 to TRBJ1-1; the D is unclear. The V gene's germline CDR1 is SGDLS and CDR2 YYNGEE. Trimming left V 0 bases short and J 1 base short, with 13 bases between. This CDR3 region has 16 residues. The CDR3 is CASSVGPQRSNTEAFF. CDR3 in DNA: TGTGCCAGCAGCGTAGGACCACAGAGATCGAACACTGAAGCTTTCTTT.

The chain links TRBV5-1 to TRBJ2-5; D not resolved. There are 15 residues in the CDR3. Trimming took off 5 bases at V and 4 bases at J, with 18 bases between the two ends. Germline V lookup: CDR1 SGHRS, CDR2 YFSETQ. The CDR3 spells CASSRSGPQGETQYF. The CDR3 bases are TGCGCCAGCAGTAGATCCGGGCCTCAAGGAGAGACCCAGTACTTC.

On this clone itself: At one boundary the junction diverges from the germline segment, which might be a read error. The chain employs TRBV5-1 and TRBJ1-1; the D is unclear. CDR1 and CDR2 from the germline V gene are SGHRS and YFSETQ. This CDR3 has 13 amino acids. CDR3 sequence reads: CASTLGRNTEAFF. For the CDR3, the DNA is TGCGCCAGCACCTTGGGGAGGAACACTGAAGCTTTCTTT.

This clone was found a few times. As DNA, the CDR3 is TGTGCCAGCAGCCCCGGACGTTTGAACACTGAAGCTTTCTTT. Translation: CASSPGRLNTEAFF. The chain has TRBV7-2 and TRBJ1-1, with D unclear. CDR1 SGHTA and CDR2 FQGNSA come from the germline V gene. This CDR3 comprises 14 residues. The V and J ends lost 5 bases and 0 bases respectively, with 10 bases between them.

This chain connects TRBV7-9 to TRBJ2-5; TRBD2 is a possible D gene (7 bases). V was clipped by 5 bases and J by 5 bases, with 18 bases between them. This CDR3 spans 15 amino acids. The germline CDR1 and CDR2 sequences are SEHNR and FQNEAQ (reference sequence). The CDR3 nucleotides are TGTGCCAGCAGCCAAAGTGGGGGGGCTGGGGAGACCCAGTACTTC. Its protein product is CASSQSGGAGETQYF. Full variable domain (missing parts from reference TRBV7-9 and TRBJ2-5): DTGVSQNPRHKITKRGQNVTFRCDPISEHNRLYWYRQTLGQGPEFLTYFQNEAQLEKSRLLSDRFSAERPKGSFSTLEIQRTEQGDSAMYLCASSQSGGAGETQYFGPGTRLLVL.

The J gene is TRBJ1-2, the V gene TRBV27, with 7 bases that match TRBD1. V gave up 5 bases and J gave up 7 bases; unmatched junction bases: 4. Germline V gene lookup returns CDR1 MNHEY and CDR2 SMNVEV (reference sequence). The CDR3 has 12 amino acids. CDR3 protein: CASSPRGGGYTF. CDR3 sequence (DNA): TGTGCCAGCAGTCCCAGGGGGGGTGGCTACACCTTC.

The V call is TRBV6-6, the J call TRBJ1-2; D remains ambiguous. This CDR3 is 11 amino acids long. The V and J ends lost 5 bases and 4 bases respectively, with 5 bases between them. Germline lookup yields CDR1 MNHNY and CDR2 SVGAGI (reference sequence). CDR3 residues: CASSPLYGYTF. CDR3 nucleotide sequence: TGTGCCAGCAGTCCCCTCTATGGCTACACCTTC.

In this sample, this clone turned up once. This chain uses TRBV19 with TRBJ2-7, with D perhaps matching TRBD1 (6 bases). Trimming cost V 5 bases and J 5 bases, with 16 bases left between them. From germline, CDR1 is LNHDA and CDR2 SQIVND (reference sequence). The CDR3 has 14 residues. DNA of the CDR3: TGTGCCAGTAGTGTGGACAGAGTCGGGAACGAGCAGTACTTC. It encodes CASSVDRVGNEQYF.

The V gene is TRBV4-3, the J gene TRBJ2-5; 7 bases map to TRBD1. Germline V CDR1 and CDR2: LGHNA, YSLEER. The CDR3 sequence is 16 residues long. The J segment lost 2 bases and the V segment lost 2 bases, leaving 8 bases of the junction unmatched. Written as DNA, the CDR3 is TGCGCCAGCAGCCAAACCTCGGGACAGAGTCAAGAGACCCAGTACTTC. Its translation: CASSQTSGQSQETQYF.

CDR3 coding DNA: TGTGCCAGCAGCTCCTCCCCCTACGAGCAGTACTTC. This translates into CASSSSPYEQYF. V usage is TRBV28 and J usage is TRBJ2-7; D uncertain. Germline assignment: CDR1 MDHEN and CDR2 SYDVKM. V was pared by 6 bases and J by 2 bases, with 8 bases between. The CDR3 length is 12 residues.

This chain's CDR3 is CASRVGGQPQHF. CDR3 in DNA: TGTGCCAGCAGGGTGGGGGGACAGCCCCAGCATTTT. The chain uses TRBV28 and TRBJ1-5; possibly TRBD1 for D (5 bases). The CDR3 runs 12 residues. Germline loops: CDR1 MDHEN, CDR2 SYDVKM. The V end was cut by 6 bases, the J end by 7 bases, with 10 bases between.

The chain joins TRBV5-5 to TRBJ2-3; D assignment may be TRBD1 or TRBD2 (5 bases each). The CDR3 is made up of 17 amino acids. Germline assignment: CDR1 SGHKS and CDR2 YYEKEE (reference sequence). Between the trimmed V and J ends, which lost 5 bases and 11 bases, there was a span of 30 bases. CDR3 sequence (DNA): TGTGCCAGCAGTTTAGGACCGCGTTTAGGAGGAGGTGGGGGGCAGTATTTT. Its translation is CASSLGPRLGGGGGQYF.

As DNA, the CDR3 is TGTGCCTGGAGGATCAATGAAAAACTGTTTTTT. Amino acid sequence: CAWRINEKLFF. The V and J genes are TRBV30 and TRBJ1-4; D is unclear. V was shortened by 3 bases and J by 5 bases, with 4 bases between the two germline ends. CDR1 GTSNPN and CDR2 SVGIG come from the germline V gene (reference sequence). The CDR3 extends over 11 amino acids.